This TCR beta chain was found in a study of human T cells and chemical hapten exposure (dated by TCRdb to the early 2020s). In the study overall: For sensitization, 2% DPC in acetone was applied to an approximately 2 cm by approximately 2 cm area of upper inner arm skin. Throughout the roughly 23-week study period, patients were also given weekly therapeutic DPC doses on the scalp. Patch tests used Finn chambers with 0.01% DPC on the upper back, scored after 6 days by International Contact Dermatitis Research Group standards. The patient cohort, mostly female, included alopecia areata with under or over 50% scalp involvement, alopecia totalis and alopecia universalis. Libraries were pooled for sequencing, and per-sample TCR yields varied mainly because of small differences in library volumes within the pool. In alopecia patients, the study followed how the peripheral blood TCR repertoire changed in vivo over primary and secondary sensitization to diphenylcyclopropenone (DPC), a hapten. Blood samples were taken from patients before sensitization (week 0) and then at 2, 6 and about 24 weeks after DPC sensitization. For TCR sequencing, blood came from 25 to 35 alopecia patients at anywhere from one to four time points (pre-sensitization, 2, 6 and 24 weeks). The investigation overall reported the following: Significantly more large CDR3 similarity clusters were formed by expanded TCRs than by pre-sensitization or healthy control sets, consistent with antigen-driven responses. A positive correlation was found between the number of PT1 expanded TCRs and patch test score, with significance reached at thresholds 8, 16 and 32 but not 4. Repeated subsampling changed both the strength of the expansion versus patch-test correlation and the threshold at which that correlation became significant. The number of TCRs above 1 in 1000 frequency did not change with DPC sensitization; there was no evidence of global repertoire structure alterations. Because every patient had alopecia, a presumed autoimmune disease, the patients' immune response might differ from that of healthy individuals.

V sheds 6 bases and J sheds 6 bases, leaving 13 bases between their ends. The CDR3 sequence holds 13 residues, the cysteine and phenylalanine included. Only the CDR3 DNA stays, 39 bases, in frame from base 1. CDR1 MNHEY and CDR2 SVGEGT are derived from the germline V gene. This clonotype was counted many times. Its recognized antigen is unknown. Base qualities are missing; no much larger clone stands one base away. The sample's time point label, decoded: pre-sensitization, week 0. The treatment or condition label of this sample denotes: therapeutic diphenylcyclopropenone sensitization with weekly scalp DPC. Blood at each patch-test visit was drawn before the patch test was applied. Patients were considered eligible if aged 18 to 70, diagnosed with alopecia and deemed suitable for DPC therapy, and patients were excluded if pregnant. Total RNA was isolated from unfractionated whole blood collected in Tempus Blood RNA tubes.

Receptor libraries were prepared by RACE. Sequencing took place on a NextSeq 500. During library preparation, unique molecular identifiers were attached to individual cDNA molecules so that TCRs could be counted in a quantitative, reproducible way. Both TCR alpha and TCR beta chains were sequenced from each blood RNA sample. The study's own analysis went as follows. Samples had a median of approximately 93,000 TCRs, with a range from about 23,224 to 700,000. V, J and CDR3 annotation of the TCR reads was performed with the Decombinator software suite. For PS versus PT1 abundance plots, all samples were subsampled to the same number of TCRs (28,000). TCRs were defined as expanded if absent before sensitization and observed at least eight times at the 2-week time point. The public sequencing data were trimmed at Q25 with fastp and processed into clonotypes with MiXCR by TCRdb, which kept only in-frame beta chains. Identical CDR3 protein sequences are pooled into one entry, listed with their most common genes and DNA. What appears here as the V and J calls and clone size reflects TCRdb's work, not the paper's. Present in this sample are 300,000 to 450,000 distinct CDR3 sequences, about 5.4% of which were seen just once. The ten largest clones represent 7% to 10% of the sample.

The sequence was collected from a woman under 30 with alopecia areata. Some clones in this sample may be carry-over from other donors' samples. The specimen comprised whole blood, sampled in connection with sensitization to the hapten diphenylcyclopropenone (DPC). The sequence is built from TRBV6-2 or TRBV6-3 and TRBJ2-3, with a tentative D gene TRBD2 over 5 matching bases. The sequenced DNA: TGTGCCAGCAGATCGCTCGGAGGTGATACGCAGTATTTT. Translated, this is CASRSLGGDTQYF.